The present TCR beta chain was sequenced within a study of cytotoxic CD8 clonotypes in ibrutinib-treated CLL. Germline V CDR1 and CDR2: SGDLS, YYNGEE. V was cut by 0 bases and J by 1 base, with 7 bases left in between. This CDR3 is built from 14 residues. This clone was recorded a few times. Profiled with immunoSEQ multiplex PCR; TCRdb holds only in-frame clones, not every one. The repertoire holds fewer than 400,000 clones, over 60% seen once, with about 6.7% in the top ten. This chain connects TRBV9 to TRBJ1-1; D gene ambiguous. The source is a human donor with chronic lymphocytic leukemia. The starting material was PBMCs, obtained after 36 months of ibrutinib treatment. CDR3 protein: CASSVVMGNTEAFF. The DNA for the CDR3 is TGTGCCAGCAGCGTAGTTATGGGGAACACTGAAGCTTTCTTT.